This T cell receptor beta chain was sequenced for a study of CD8 T cells in ankylosing spondylitis. Study results and caveats: In ankylosing spondylitis blood, a motif of roughly eight highly homologous TCR beta variants appeared characteristic. Reports say disease-linked clones showed up significantly more in matched ankylosing spondylitis synovial fluid. Disease-linked clones proved CD8+ and comparatively uncommon in peripheral blood.

This clonotype showed up many times. Antigen unknown. Trimming shortened V by 1 base and J by 11 bases, and 10 bases separated the two germline ends. The CDR3 loop spans 13 amino acids. Germline CDR1 is SGDLS and CDR2 is YYNGEE. In making TCR beta libraries, quantitative 5'-RACE with molecular barcodes was used. TCRdb passed the 5' RACE reads through MiXCR, listing each CDR3 protein once. Of around 42,000 distinct CDR3 sequences in the sample, less than 3.5% were seen once. The sample consisted of blood, either unsorted or a sorted T cell fraction (not recorded which). The receptor was derived from a male donor with ankylosing spondylitis or in good health (not recorded which). The V and J genes are TRBV9 and TRBJ1-6; D gene ambiguous. The CDR3 region is CASSVSVEAPLHF. CDR3 nucleotide sequence: TGTGCCAGCAGCGTATCGGTGGAGGCACCCCTCCACTTT.